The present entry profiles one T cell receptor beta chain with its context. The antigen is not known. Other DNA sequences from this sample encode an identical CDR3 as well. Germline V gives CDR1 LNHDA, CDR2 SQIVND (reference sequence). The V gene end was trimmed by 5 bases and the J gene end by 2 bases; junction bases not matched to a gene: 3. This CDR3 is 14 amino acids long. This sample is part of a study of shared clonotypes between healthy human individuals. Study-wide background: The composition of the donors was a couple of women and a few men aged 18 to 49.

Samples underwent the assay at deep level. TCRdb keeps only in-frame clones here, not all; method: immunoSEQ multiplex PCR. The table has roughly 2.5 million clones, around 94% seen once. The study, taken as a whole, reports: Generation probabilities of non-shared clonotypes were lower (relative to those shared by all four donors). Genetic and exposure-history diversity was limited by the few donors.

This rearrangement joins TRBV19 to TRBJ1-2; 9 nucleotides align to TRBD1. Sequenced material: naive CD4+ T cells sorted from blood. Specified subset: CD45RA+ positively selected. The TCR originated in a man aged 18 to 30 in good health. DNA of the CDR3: TGTGCCAGTAGTCCTGGGACAGGGAACTATGGCTACACCTTC. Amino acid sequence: CASSPGTGNYGYTF.